The 10 T cell receptor beta chains presented below share a single source sample, sequenced in a study of CD8 T cells in ankylosing spondylitis. Overall study results and limits: For ankylosing spondylitis blood, a TCR beta motif of seven to nine highly homologous variants appeared characteristic.

No antigens are known for them. TCRdb called the 5' RACE reads again in MiXCR, with one record for every CDR3 protein. The sample carries 500,000 or so distinct CDR3 sequences, approximately 5.3% recorded once. Sequencing used blood, either unsorted or a sorted T cell fraction (not recorded which). The receptors were gathered from a male donor with ankylosing spondylitis.

This clonotype has a handful of counts. V and J are TRBV3-1 and TRBJ2-7; 7 bases align to TRBD1. CDR3 size: 16 residues. The germline gives CDR1 LGHDT, CDR2 YNNKEL (reference sequence). Trimming cost V 3 bases and J 2 bases; bases outside gene matches: 10. The CDR3, as DNA: TGTGCCAGCAGCCACATGGCGAGGGGGACAGCCTACGAGCAGTACTTC. Protein sequence: CASSHMARGTAYEQYF.

The rearrangement links TRBV10-2 to TRBJ1-2; TRBD1 matches 7 bases. This CDR3 has 14 amino acids. After removal of 5 bases from V and 4 bases from J, the junction contained 7 bases not matched to a gene. Germline V lookup: CDR1 WSHSY, CDR2 SAAADI. The CDR3 here is CASSPRDRSYGYTF. As DNA, the CDR3 is TGCGCCAGCAGTCCTCGGGACAGATCCTATGGCTACACCTTC.

In this sample, this clonotype turned up many times. The J gene is TRBJ1-1, the V gene TRBV30, with D unresolved. This CDR3 contains 12 residues. The V gene's germline CDR1 is GTSNPN and CDR2 SVGIG (reference sequence). Trimming left V 5 bases short and J 0 bases short, with 7 bases between. The CDR3 protein is CAWGPLNTEAFF. CDR3 nucleotides: TGTGCCTGGGGACCGCTGAACACTGAAGCTTTCTTT.

The rearrangement uses TRBV6-2 or TRBV6-3 and TRBJ1-2; 9 nucleotides agree with TRBD1. This CDR3 has 17 amino acids. The ends lost 7 bases at V and 1 base at J; junction bases unmatched: 13. Germline V CDR1 and CDR2: MNHEY, SVGEGT. CDR3 nucleotide sequence: TGTGCCAGCACTCTCCGGGACAGGGCCATTTTTAACTATGGCTACACCTTC. Its protein is CASTLRDRAIFNYGYTF.

This clonotype was detected only a few times. The chain employs TRBV2 and TRBJ1-4, with a possible D match to TRBD1 (6 bases). V was clipped by 7 bases and J by 8 bases, with 14 bases between them. This CDR3 has 13 residues. Germline loops: CDR1 SNHLY, CDR2 FYNNEI. The CDR3 region is CASIGGAHEKLFF. CDR3 bases: TGTGCCAGCATAGGGGGGGCCCACGAAAAACTGTTTTTT.

This clonotype has more than one count but fewer than ten. The CDR3 loop reads CASSYSLAGEPQYF. In nucleotides, the CDR3 is TGTGCCAGCAGTTACTCCCTAGCGGGGGAGCCCCAGTACTTC. J is TRBJ2-5 and V is TRBV6-5; TRBD2 aligns across 10 bases. V lost 0 bases and J lost 9; bases outside the gene matches: 4. The CDR3 is 14 residues long. Germline V lookup: CDR1 MNHEY, CDR2 SVGAGI.

This clonotype was observed many times. The rearrangement joins TRBV7-2 to TRBJ2-1; TRBD1 is a possible D gene (5 bases). V was shortened by 3 bases and J by 9 bases, with 15 bases between the two germline ends. Germline V gives CDR1 SGHTA, CDR2 FQGNSA. The CDR3 contains 14 residues. CDR3 nucleotides: TGTGCCAGCAGCTTGACCCATCCAGGGCTTGAGCAGTTCTTC. It is translated as CASSLTHPGLEQFF.

This clonotype appeared a single time. A much larger clone sits a single nucleotide away, making a read error possible. V gene TRBV9 combines with J gene TRBJ1-1; D may be TRBD1 (6 bases). The CDR3 has 14 residues. Germline V gives CDR1 SGDLS, CDR2 YYNGEE. Written as DNA, the CDR3 is TGTACCAGCAGCGGATCAGTGTTCGGGACAGAAGCTTTCTTT. Its protein is CTSSGSVFGTEAFF.

This clonotype was detected ten times or more. The genes are TRBV20-1 and TRBJ2-1, with 7 positions matching TRBD1. CDR1 is DFQATT and CDR2 is SNEGSKA in the germline V gene (reference sequence). V was clipped by 3 bases and J by 4 bases; unmatched bases: 12. The CDR3 runs to 16 residues. DNA for the CDR3: TGCAGTGCTAGCCGCACAGGGGAAATCTATTACAATGAGCAGTTCTTC. Translated, it gives CSASRTGEIYYNEQFF.

This clonotype was seen many times. The chain employs TRBV12-3 or TRBV12-4 and TRBJ2-1; maybe TRBD1 (6 bases). With 6 bases removed from V and 4 bases from J, the gap between germline ends came to 13 bases. The CDR3 runs to 14 residues. The CDR3 region has the DNA TGTGCCAGCAGGCCCGGACAGAAATACAATGAGCAGTTCTTC. Its translation is CASRPGQKYNEQFF.